Following are 10 T cell receptor beta chains from one sample sequenced in a study of T cell responses to AZD1222 COVID-19 vaccine. This table comes from immunoSEQ multiplex PCR, and its TCRdb copy is limited to in-frame clones, with some not included. The sample records 90,000 to 120,000 clones, roughly 87% being singletons. The sample was peripheral blood, taken on day 0 of AZD1222 vaccination. The receptors derive from an adult in good health.

The chain joins TRBV6-5 to TRBJ1-1, with TRBD1 matching over 8 bases. V shed 6 bases, J shed 11 bases, and the junction held 17 bases outside the gene matches. CDR1 MNHEY and CDR2 SVGAGI come from the germline V gene. The CDR3 has 15 residues. CDR3 in DNA: TGTGCCAGCAGACCTTTTAGACAGGGGAAAGAGTGCGCTTTCTTT. This sequence encodes CASRPFRQGKECAFF.

In this sample, this clone turned up once. The chain uses TRBV5-5 and TRBJ1-4; tentatively, D is TRBD1 (5 bases). V was clipped by 4 bases and J by 8 bases, with 30 bases between them. The V gene's germline CDR1 is SGHKS and CDR2 YYEKEE (reference sequence). CDR3 length equals 19 residues. The CDR3 spells CASSITGDVSYRGLEKLFF. The CDR3 bases are TGTGCCAGCAGCATTACGGGGGACGTGTCTTACCGGGGTTTGGAAAAACTGTTTTTT. The full variable domain, completed using reference TRBV5-5 and TRBJ1-4, is DAGVTQSPTHLIKTRGQQVTLRCSPISGHKSVSWYQQVLGQGPQFIFQYYEKEERGRGNFPDRFSARQFPNYSSELNVNALLLGDSALYLCASSITGDVSYRGLEKLFFGSGTQLSVL.

The rearrangement uses TRBV7-3 and TRBJ1-1; 8 bases agree with TRBD1. CDR1 SGHTA and CDR2 FQGTGA come from the germline V gene. The CDR3 contains 17 residues. J was trimmed by 6 bases and V by 6 bases; bases with no gene match: 18. CDR3 loop: CASSLQGALWSCAEAFF. The CDR3 DNA follows: TGTGCCAGCAGTCTCCAGGGGGCTCTTTGGAGTTGCGCTGAAGCTTTCTTT.

This sequence joins TRBV7-3 and TRBJ2-1, with 9 bases aligning to TRBD2. Germline-derived CDR1 and CDR2 are SGHTA and FQGTGA. V gave up 5 bases and J gave up 10 bases; unmatched junction bases: 6. This CDR3 has 13 residues. CDR3 bases: TGTGCCAGCAGCCAGGGACTAGCAGAGGAGCAGTTCTTC. Amino acid sequence: CASSQGLAEEQFF.

The chain carries TRBV7-2 and TRBJ2-1; the match to TRBD2 covers 10 bases. CDR1 and CDR2 from the germline V gene are SGHTA and FQGNSA. The CDR3 length is 17 residues. Trimming cost V 4 bases and J 7 bases; bases outside gene matches: 13. CDR3 loop: CASSSQPLAGGLNEQFF. The CDR3 nucleotides read TGTGCCAGCAGCTCACAACCGTTAGCGGGAGGACTTAATGAGCAGTTCTTC.

The V and J genes are TRBV5-1 and TRBJ2-2; 10 nucleotides align to TRBD1. The V gene's germline CDR1 is SGHRS and CDR2 YFSETQ. This CDR3 spans 14 amino acids. Trimming took 5 bases from V and 6 from J; bases not matched to a gene: 4. This CDR3 is CASSLGQGPGELFF. CDR3 nucleotide sequence: TGCGCCAGCAGTCTGGGACAGGGGCCCGGGGAGCTGTTTTTT.

The chain has TRBV7-2 and TRBJ1-1; D may be TRBD1 (5 bases). CDR1 and CDR2 from the germline V gene are SGHTA and FQGNSA. CDR3 size: 14 residues. Trimming took off 4 bases at V and 4 bases at J, with 13 bases between the two ends. In nucleotides, the CDR3 is TGTGCCAGCAGCTGGACGGGGGAGAGCACTGAAGCTTTCTTT. Its translation is CASSWTGESTEAFF.

The chain carries TRBV5-6 and TRBJ2-7; D is uncertain. Trimming removed 0 bases from V and 3 bases from J, with 7 bases in between. The CDR3 loop spans 13 amino acids. The germline V gene encodes CDR1 SGHDT and CDR2 YYEEEE. The CDR3 DNA reads as TGTGCCAGCAGCTTGGCCTATGTCTACGAGCAGTACTTC. Amino acids: CASSLAYVYEQYF.

The chain is built from TRBV12-3 or TRBV12-4 and TRBJ2-5; perhaps TRBD2 as D (5 bases). CDR3 length: 13 amino acids. V lost 2 bases, J lost 3 bases, and 7 bases lay in between. The CDR3 nucleotides are TGTGCCAGCAGTTTACTAGCCGAAGAGACCCAGTACTTC. It is translated as CASSLLAEETQYF.

V usage is TRBV5-1 and J usage is TRBJ1-3; D is ambiguous. The length of the CDR3 is 13 residues. V was clipped by 6 bases and J by 4 bases, with 11 bases between them. Germline lookup yields CDR1 SGHRS and CDR2 YFSETQ. CDR3 coding DNA: TGCGCCAGCACGAGGGAAGGAGGAAACACCATATATTTT. As protein: CASTREGGNTIYF.